This entry concerns a single T cell receptor beta chain. What it binds is unknown. The source of the sample is a study of beta chain features in type 1 diabetes. Study-wide background: What patients shared with healthy donors was a similar profile of age, gender and cell yields. Findings of the study overall: The VDJ junctions of type 1 diabetes patients carried fewer insertions and more deletions. Type 1 diabetes patients showed a moderate but significant shortening of TCRB CDR3s in all four CD4+ subsets. Comparison showed that naive, central memory and Treg TCRB repertoires appeared more similar among patients than among healthy donors.

The length of the CDR3 is 17 residues. The V gene's germline CDR1 is SGHRS and CDR2 YFSETQ. V lost 1 base and J lost 3, with 16 bases in between. The study reverse transcribed the entire isolated RNA, so it sequenced expressed TCRB transcripts. The assay was immunoSEQ multiplex PCR, and TCRdb's table has in-frame clones only and misses some. The sample includes 680,000 or so clones, roughly 12% of them seen just once. The TCR was taken from a man younger than 35 with type 1 diabetes. Source material: naive CD4+ T cells from blood. The chain couples TRBV5-1 to TRBJ1-4, with D possibly being TRBD1 (5 bases). The chain's CDR3 is CASSLSGLGVANEKLFF. Here the CDR3 DNA reads TGCGCCAGCAGCTTGTCGGGATTGGGGGTCGCTAATGAAAAACTGTTTTTT.